This record covers a single T cell receptor beta chain. The CDR3 has 12 residues. V gave up 7 bases and J gave up 5 bases; unmatched junction bases: 5. Per germline, CDR1 SQVTM and CDR2 ANQGSEA. Sequencing used immunoSEQ multiplex PCR; TCRdb keeps in-frame clones, though not all of them. The data contain about 30,000 clones, 70% to 90% of them singletons. The data are from a study of blood T cell repertoires in COVID-19. Looking at the study overall: T cells, B-cell-depleted T cells, or PBMCs supplied cDNA or gDNA.

The clonotype was recovered from a human donor in a cohort sampled during active COVID-19. The donor label of this sample is uncertain. J is TRBJ2-7 and V is TRBV29-1, with 10 bases aligning to TRBD1. The sequencing sample was made of peripheral blood. CDR3 sequence reads: CSGQGATNEQYF. CDR3 in DNA: TGCAGCGGACAGGGGGCGACTAACGAGCAGTACTTC.